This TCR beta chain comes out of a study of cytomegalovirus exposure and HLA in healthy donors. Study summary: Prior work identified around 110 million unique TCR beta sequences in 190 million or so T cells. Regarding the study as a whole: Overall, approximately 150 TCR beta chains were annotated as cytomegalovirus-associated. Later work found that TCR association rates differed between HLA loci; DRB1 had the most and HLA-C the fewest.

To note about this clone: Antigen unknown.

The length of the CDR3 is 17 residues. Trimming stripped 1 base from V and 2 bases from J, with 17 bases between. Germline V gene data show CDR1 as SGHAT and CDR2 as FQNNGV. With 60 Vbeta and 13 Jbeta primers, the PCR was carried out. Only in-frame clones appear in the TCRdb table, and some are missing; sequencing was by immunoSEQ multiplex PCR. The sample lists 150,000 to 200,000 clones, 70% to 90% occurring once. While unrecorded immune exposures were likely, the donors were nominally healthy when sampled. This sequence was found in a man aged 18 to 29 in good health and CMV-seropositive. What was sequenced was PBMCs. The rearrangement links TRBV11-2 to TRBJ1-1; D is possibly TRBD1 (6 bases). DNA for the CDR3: TGTGCCAGCAGCTTAGGCCTCGCGACAGGCGGTAACACTGAAGCTTTCTTT. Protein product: CASSLGLATGGNTEAFF.